A single sample gave rise to the 7 T cell receptor beta chains below, sequenced in a study of radiotherapy plus CTLA-4 blockade in lung cancer. Sequencing was performed with immunoSEQ multiplex PCR; in TCRdb, only in-frame clones are kept and a portion is missing. The sample shows 24,000 or so clones, around 70% of them seen only once. Sequencing used peripheral blood, obtained from a patient treated with radiotherapy plus ipilimumab. These receptor sequences come from a human donor with non-small cell lung cancer who had stable disease on radiotherapy plus ipilimumab.

This clone was counted once. CDR3 in DNA: TGTGCCAGCAGCTTTGGGCAGGGGGACACTGAAGCTTTCTTT. As protein: CASSFGQGDTEAFF. The chain employs TRBV5-6 and TRBJ1-1; 7 bases map to TRBD1. The J segment lost 3 bases and the V segment lost 2 bases, leaving 4 bases of the junction unmatched. CDR3 length: 14 residues. Germline CDR1 is SGHDT and CDR2 is YYEEEE.

The chain recombines TRBV27 with TRBJ2-2, with 10 bases that match TRBD2. The CDR3 extends over 16 amino acids. Germline V gives CDR1 MNHEY, CDR2 SMNVEV (reference sequence). V dropped 6 bases and J dropped 5; count of bases not matched to a gene: 9. CDR3: CASRRSGRAWTGELFF. The CDR3 DNA reads TGTGCCAGCAGGAGGAGCGGGAGGGCCTGGACCGGGGAGCTGTTTTTT.

The chain couples TRBV27 to TRBJ2-2; 8 bases line up with TRBD2. CDR3 length equals 17 residues. V dropped 3 bases and J dropped 5; count of bases not matched to a gene: 11. CDR1 and CDR2 from the germline V gene are MNHEY and SMNVEV (reference sequence). The DNA of the CDR3 is TGTGCCAGCAGTTTTGTGGTAGCGGGAAGAAATACCGGGGAGCTGTTTTTT. It encodes CASSFVVAGRNTGELFF.

J is TRBJ2-3 and V is TRBV18; D is undetermined. CDR3 length: 13 amino acids. V was pared by 5 bases and J by 6 bases, with 12 bases between. CDR1 and CDR2 (germline): KGHSH, LQKENI. The CDR3 region is CASSAVRADTQYF. The CDR3 DNA is TGTGCCAGCTCAGCGGTTCGAGCGGATACGCAGTATTTT.

Only a few counts were recorded for this clone. This sequence joins TRBV19 and TRBJ1-3; 7 bases agree with TRBD1. Germline CDR1 is LNHDA and CDR2 is SQIVND (reference sequence). Unmatched junction bases numbered 2, after V lost 8 bases and J lost 4 bases. The CDR3 extends over 12 amino acids. This CDR3 is CASWDRGNTIYF. Here the CDR3 DNA reads TGTGCCAGTTGGGACAGAGGAAACACCATATATTTT.

The chain uses TRBV7-5 and TRBJ2-5; the table calls TRBD2, which could not be checked here. TRBV7-5 is deemed a pseudogene. This CDR3 contains 13 residues. The CDR3 sequence: CASSFSGRETQYF. The CDR3 coding sequence is TGTGCCAGCAGCTTCTCGGGGAGAGAGACCCAGTACTTC.

The J gene is TRBJ1-3, the V gene TRBV7-2, with D uncertain. V dropped 0 bases and J dropped 8 bases, with 11 bases sitting between them. Germline lookup yields CDR1 SGHTA and CDR2 FQGNSA. This CDR3 contains 14 residues. CDR3 sequence (DNA): TGTGCCAGCAGCTTAGCCATAGGGAGGGACACCATATATTTT. Its translation: CASSLAIGRDTIYF.